These 10 T cell receptor beta chains came from one sample sequenced in a study of blood T cell repertoires in COVID-19. The table came from immunoSEQ multiplex PCR; TCRdb's copy has only in-frame clones and leaves some out. The sample lists 250,000 or so clones; about four fifths were seen once. Sequenced: PBMCs or T cells enriched from blood (not recorded which). These receptor sequences come from a man aged 60 to 75 who had recovered from COVID-19.

V usage is TRBV7-6 and J usage is TRBJ1-6; D unresolved. CDR1 and CDR2 (germline): SGHVS, FNYEAQ. This CDR3 has 16 amino acids. The V end was cut by 2 bases, the J end by 7 bases, with 15 bases between. The CDR3 reads CASSLSGPTQNSPLHF. DNA of the CDR3: TGTGCCAGCAGCTTATCGGGTCCCACCCAGAATTCACCCCTCCACTTT.

This chain connects TRBV11-1 to TRBJ2-7; D not resolved. Deletions cut 5 bases from V and 3 bases from J, with 17 bases between. Germline V lookup: CDR1 SGHAT, CDR2 FQDESV (reference sequence). The CDR3 runs to 15 residues. CDR3 DNA: TGTGCCAGCAGCCCCTCAACCTGGTTCTACTACGAGCAGTACTTC. It encodes CASSPSTWFYYEQYF.

This sequence joins TRBV9 and TRBJ2-3; 13 nucleotides line up with TRBD2. The CDR3 spans 16 residues. Germline lookup yields CDR1 SGDLS and CDR2 YYNGEE. Losses at the gene ends were 0 bases for V and 6 bases for J; bases not matched to a gene: 4. The CDR3 spells CASSVDTSGGADTQYF. CDR3 bases: TGTGCCAGCAGCGTAGATACTAGCGGGGGGGCCGATACGCAGTATTTT.

The V call is TRBV18, the J call TRBJ1-2; 7 bases are shared with TRBD1. This CDR3 comprises 17 residues. Germline CDR1 and CDR2: KGHSH and LQKENI. The V gene end was trimmed by 3 bases and the J gene end by 8 bases; junction bases not matched to a gene: 18. CDR3 sequence reads: CASSPYPGQSFSGGYTF. The CDR3 nucleotides are TGTGCCAGCTCACCTTACCCGGGACAGTCCTTCTCTGGGGGCTACACCTTC.

The V and J genes are TRBV5-4 and TRBJ2-5; the D gene is possibly TRBD2 (5 bases). This CDR3 has 15 residues. V was pared by 0 bases and J by 5 bases, with 14 bases between. The germline gives CDR1 SGHNT, CDR2 YYREEE (reference sequence). CDR3 loop: CASSLELSGEETQYF. CDR3 bases: TGTGCCAGCAGCTTGGAACTATCCGGGGAGGAGACCCAGTACTTC. Variable domain in full (rest from reference TRBV5-4 and TRBJ2-5): ETGVTQSPTHLIKTRGQQVTLRCSSQSGHNTVSWYQQALGQGPQFIFQYYREEENGRGNFPPRFSGLQFPNYSSELNVNALELDDSALYLCASSLELSGEETQYFGPGTRLLVL.

The V call is TRBV6-5, the J call TRBJ1-6; D may be TRBD1 (5 bases). This CDR3 region has 14 residues. In germline, CDR1 is MNHEY, CDR2 SVGAGI. V lost 2 bases to trimming and J lost 10 bases, with 12 bases between them. CDR3 in DNA: TGTGCCAGCAGTTACGGGACTATAATGTCACCCCTCCACTTT. Its translation: CASSYGTIMSPLHF.

The genes are TRBV7-9 and TRBJ1-2; D gene unclear. Trimming took 1 base from V and 4 from J, leaving 10 bases between them. CDR1 is SEHNR, CDR2 FQNEAQ, per germline (reference sequence). CDR3 length equals 14 residues. The CDR3 here is CASSLDGGSYGYTF. As DNA, the CDR3 is TGTGCCAGCAGCTTAGATGGCGGCAGCTATGGCTACACCTTC.

This chain uses TRBV6-5 with TRBJ2-2; 10 nucleotides match TRBD1. The CDR3 is 15 residues long. Unmatched junction bases numbered 10, after V lost 9 bases and J lost 6 bases. CDR1 and CDR2 (germline): MNHEY, SVGAGI. The CDR3 region has the DNA TGTGCCAGTGCGACCCGGGACAGGGGACCCGGGGAGCTGTTTTTT. Amino acids: CASATRDRGPGELFF.

The chain links TRBV14 to TRBJ2-6, with TRBD2 matching 11 bases. CDR3 length: 18 residues. Trimming at V came to 6 bases and at J to 3 bases, leaving 10 bases not matched to a gene. Germline CDR1 SGHDN, CDR2 FVKESK. CDR3 residues: CASSAYSGGAFGANVLTF. In DNA, the CDR3 is TGTGCCAGCAGTGCTTATAGCGGGGGGGCCTTTGGGGCCAACGTCCTGACTTTC.

The chain links TRBV3-1 (or the pseudogene TRBV3-2) to TRBJ1-2; D is possibly TRBD1 (5 bases). The V end was cut by 1 base, the J end by 3 bases, with 9 bases between. CDR1 is LGHDT and CDR2 is YNNKEL in the germline V gene (reference sequence). The CDR3 is 14 residues long. This CDR3 reads CASSQGRGDYGYTF. CDR3 nucleotide sequence: TGTGCCAGCAGCCAAGGTAGGGGCGACTATGGCTACACCTTC.